A selection of T cell receptor beta chains follows, all from one sample in a study of beta chain features in type 1 diabetes. Using immunoSEQ multiplex PCR, the repertoire was profiled, and TCRdb retains in-frame clones only, with some absent. The sample shows under 450,000 clones, roughly 16% of them seen only once. The material sequenced was naive CD4+ T cells from blood. These receptors all come from a woman between 18 and 29 years old in good health. The CDR3 runs from the conserved cysteine through the conserved F or W. Fields, in order: clone size, J gene, V gene, D gene, CDR3 DNA, CDR3 protein. The D gene is left open where the match is weak. Clone size is not always given. Where it is, it says once, few, many or a class for expanded clones.

>-|TRBJ1-2|TRBV6-4|TRBD1
TGTGCCAGCAGCCAGGGACAGGCGGGTGGATATGGCTACACCTTC
CASSQGQAGGYGYTF
>-|TRBJ1-1|TRBV10-3|TRBD1
TGTGCCATCAGCGTAGGGGGCTTGAACACTGAAGCTTTCTTT
CAISVGGLNTEAFF
>-|TRBJ2-3|TRBV7-3|TRBD2
TGTGCCAGCAGCCAGAAGGGACTAGCGGGATTGGGCACAGATACGCAGTATTTT
CASSQKGLAGLGTDTQYF
>few|TRBJ2-7|TRBV13|TRBD2
TGTGCCAGCAGCCAGGTGGGACTAGCGGACTACGAGCAGTACTTC
CASSQVGLADYEQYF
>-|TRBJ2-7|TRBV30|TRBD2
TGTGCCTGGAGTATGGGGGCGGGGGGCGCCCTCTACGAGCAGTACTTC
CAWSMGAGGALYEQYF
>-|TRBJ2-1|TRBV28|-
TGTGCCAGCACCGGGGACAATGAGCAGTTCTTC
CASTGDNEQFF
>few|TRBJ1-1|TRBV29-1|-
TGCAGCGCACCGGGACTCACTGTAAACACTGAAGCTTTCTTT
CSAPGLTVNTEAFF
>few|TRBJ2-7|TRBV4-1|-
TGCGCCAGCAGCCACTCAACAGGACAGACCTACGAGCAGTACTTC
CASSHSTGQTYEQYF
>few|TRBJ1-2|TRBV29-1|-
TGCAGCGTTGAAGGACAGGACTATGGCTACACCTTC
CSVEGQDYGYTF
>few|TRBJ1-1|TRBV5-6|-
TGTGCCAGCGTCCCGGGGAGGTGGAACACTGAAGCTTTCTTT
CASVPGRWNTEAFF
>-|TRBJ2-7|TRBV28|TRBD1
TGTGCCAGCAGTCCTCCCGGGACAGGCGCCTGGGAGCAGTACTTC
CASSPPGTGAWEQYF
>-|TRBJ2-1|TRBV5-1|-
TGCGCCAGCAGCAGCCTGACTAGAGGTTTTTCCAATGAGCAGTTCTTC
CASSSLTRGFSNEQFF
>few|TRBJ2-5|TRBV9|TRBD2
TGTGCCAGCAGCGTAGCACTAGCGGGAGGTGAGCAAGAGACCCAGTACTTC
CASSVALAGGEQETQYF
>-|TRBJ1-2|TRBV28|-
TGTGCCAGCAGTCTTGAGGACAGATACTATGGCTACACCTTC
CASSLEDRYYGYTF
>-|TRBJ1-2|TRBV25-1|-
TGTGCCAGCAGCAGGGGAAGCTATGGCTACACCTTC
CASSRGSYGYTF
>few|TRBJ2-3|TRBV27|TRBD1
TGTGCCAGCAGGTTACAGGGGGCAGATACGCAGTATTTT
CASRLQGADTQYF
>few|TRBJ2-7|TRBV15|TRBD2
TGTGCCACCAGCAGAGTGAGGAGGGCGGGAGGGTACAGCGAGCAGTACTTC
CATSRVRRAGGYSEQYF
>-|TRBJ2-3|TRBV9|-
TGTGCCAGCAGCGTAGGGCCAGGGAAGACAGATACGCAGTATTTT
CASSVGPGKTDTQYF
>few|TRBJ2-7|TRBV29-1|TRBD2
TGCAGCGTTTTCGGGACTAGCGGGACCTACGAGCAGTACTTC
CSVFGTSGTYEQYF
>few|TRBJ1-3|TRBV30|-
TGTGCCTGGAACAGGGTATCCGGAAACACCATATATTTT
CAWNRVSGNTIYF
>-|TRBJ1-5|TRBV19|-
TGTGCCACCCCGAGCAGGCCACCCTTCAATCAGCCCCAGCATTTT
CATPSRPPFNQPQHF
>few|TRBJ2-7|TRBV2|-
TGTGCCAGCAGTATTACAGTCGCCTACGAGCAGTACTTC
CASSITVAYEQYF
>-|TRBJ2-3|TRBV28|TRBD1
TGTGCCAGCAGTCCGAGGACAGGGATAGATACGCAGTATTTT
CASSPRTGIDTQYF
>-|TRBJ2-5|TRBV30|TRBD1
TGTGCCTGGAGTGGGGACAGGGGGGGAGTGAGGACCCAGTACTTC
CAWSGDRGGVRTQYF
>-|TRBJ1-1|TRBV29-1|-
TGCAGCGTTGAAAGCCGGAACACTGAAGCTTTCTTT
CSVESRNTEAFF
>few|TRBJ2-1|TRBV7-9|-
TGTGCCAGCAGCTCCCAGGGGGGAGAGCAGTTCTTC
CASSSQGGEQFF
>-|TRBJ2-7|TRBV18|-
TGTGCCAGCTCACCGGGGCCGGTCGGCGAGCAGTACTTC
CASSPGPVGEQYF
>few|TRBJ2-3|TRBV5-6|-
TGTGCCAGCAGCGTAACTAGCGATACGCAGTATTTT
CASSVTSDTQYF
>few|TRBJ2-3|TRBV5-1|-
TGCGCCAGCAGCTTGGCAGGAACAGATACGCAGTATTTT
CASSLAGTDTQYF
>-|TRBJ2-6|TRBV5-4|-
TGTGCCAGCAGCGAAGGACAGACTGGGGCCAACGTCCTGACTTTC
CASSEGQTGANVLTF
>-|TRBJ2-7|TRBV27|-
TGTGCCAGCAGCCAAGGACTGAGGCCCCCCTACGAGCAGTACTTC
CASSQGLRPPYEQYF
>-|TRBJ2-3|TRBV6-1|TRBD2
TGTGCCAGCAGTGCCCCGACTAGCGGGAGGCTAACAGATACGCAGTATTTT
CASSAPTSGRLTDTQYF
>few|TRBJ1-5|TRBV4-1|-
TGCGCCAGCAGCCAAGAAGGGTACAGGCTTTATTTT
CASSQEGYRLYF
>-|TRBJ2-6|TRBV28|-
TGTGCCAGCAGCTATCCCTCTGGGGCCAACGTCCTGACTTTC
CASSYPSGANVLTF
>few|TRBJ2-6|TRBV15|TRBD2
TGTGCCACCAGCAAACTTGTGGGGGGGAGTGGGGCCAACGTCCTGACTTTC
CATSKLVGGSGANVLTF
>-|TRBJ2-1|TRBV19|TRBD1
TGTGCCAGTGTGGACAGGATCTCCTACAATGAGCAGTTCTTC
CASVDRISYNEQFF
>-|TRBJ2-1|TRBV5-1|TRBD2
TGCGCCAGCAGCTTGGGTAATAGCGGGAGCTCCTACAATGAGCAGTTCTTC
CASSLGNSGSSYNEQFF
>-|TRBJ2-3|TRBV6-6|-
TGTGCCAGCATCGGGTCAGATACGCAGTATTTT
CASIGSDTQYF
>few|TRBJ2-3|TRBV2|-
TGTGCCAGCAGTCCCGGGTTAGTCGGGGGAGGTACGCAGTATTTT
CASSPGLVGGGTQYF
>-|TRBJ1-1|TRBV4-2|-
TGTGCCAGCAGCCAAGACCAGGGGCTTGGGGGAGCTTTCTTT
CASSQDQGLGGAFF
>few|TRBJ1-5|TRBV7-9|-
TGTGCCAGCAGTCCGGCGGAGAATCAGCCCCAGCATTTT
CASSPAENQPQHF
>few|TRBJ2-1|TRBV6-4|TRBD1
TGTGCCAGCGCCCGACAGGGTTTAAACAATGAGCAGTTCTTC
CASARQGLNNEQFF
>few|TRBJ2-3|TRBV4-1|-
TGCGCCCGGGGAGTTTTAGATACGCAGTATTTT
CARGVLDTQYF
>few|TRBJ2-1|TRBV28|-
TGTGCCAGCAGTTTATATCCGTATGAGCAGTTCTTC
CASSLYPYEQFF
>few|TRBJ2-5|TRBV6-5|-
TGTGCCAGCAGTTACCGAGGGGGGGTAGAGACCCAGTACTTC
CASSYRGGVETQYF
>-|TRBJ2-7|TRBV9|-
TGTGCCAGCAGCGTAAGCTTCAGGGACTACGAGCAGTACTTC
CASSVSFRDYEQYF
>few|TRBJ2-5|TRBV7-2|TRBD1
TGTGCCAGCAGCCGGGACAGGGAAGAGACCCAGTACTTC
CASSRDREETQYF